This paragraph covers one T cell receptor beta chain sequence. Participants were aged about 18 to 100 years from 24 US areas. Germline-derived CDR1 and CDR2 are SGHNT and YYREEE (reference sequence). The junction had 14 bases not matched to a gene; V was cut back by 4 bases and J by 1 base. The length of the CDR3 is 19 residues. TCRdb's table, derived via immunoSEQ multiplex PCR, lists solely in-frame clones and lacks some. The table shows 200,000 to 250,000 clones, with 65% to 90% occurring only once. The sample originates from a study of blood T cell repertoires in COVID-19. The material sequenced was PBMCs or T cells enriched from blood (not recorded which). This chain connects TRBV5-4 to TRBJ1-4; 9 nucleotides align to TRBD1. This TCR was sampled from a woman aged 45-59 years with acute COVID-19. CDR3 in amino acids: CASSPGRQGVLGTNEKLFF. The CDR3 nucleotides read TGTGCCAGCAGCCCCGGGAGACAGGGGGTATTAGGAACTAATGAAAAACTGTTTTTT.